This T cell receptor beta chain was found in a study of cytomegalovirus exposure and HLA in healthy donors. Notes on the study in general: Accounts indicate the classifier identified cytomegalovirus status with strong specificity and sensitivity.

A remark on this clone: The antigen is not known.

The PCR contained 60 Vbeta and 13 Jbeta primers. Per the original data handling: An analysis that came later counted tens of millions of unique TCR beta chains, approximately 10 million shared. The repertoire was sequenced with immunoSEQ multiplex PCR; TCRdb's copy has only in-frame clones and lacks some. V, J and clone size are taken as reported in that table, and D and trimming were inferred from the DNA itself. The sample gives about 150,000 clones, roughly 86% of which show up once; 4.8% is in the top ten. The material sequenced was PBMCs. The origin of this receptor is a girl aged 5 to 17 in good health and CMV-seropositive.

The CDR3 DNA reads TGTGCCAGCACCCCCGGGGGTAGCTCTGGGGCCAACGTCCTGACTTTC. The encoded protein is CASTPGGSSGANVLTF. The chain carries TRBV28 and TRBJ2-6; D is possibly TRBD2 (6 bases). Trimming took 7 bases from V and 0 from J, leaving 13 bases between them. The length of the CDR3 is 16 residues. Germline CDR1 MDHEN, CDR2 SYDVKM.